This TCR beta chain was obtained from a study of blood T cell repertoires in COVID-19. On the study more broadly: COVID-19 samples, acute and convalescent, were from the United States, Italy and Spain. Sources were T cells, B-cell-depleted T cells, or PBMCs; the material itself was cDNA or gDNA.

Per the authors' pipeline: Scientists estimated how many nucleated cells there were by amplifying reference gene primers. Generated by immunoSEQ multiplex PCR, the TCRdb table keeps only in-frame clones and is missing some. Clonal size and the V and J genes are those of that table, whereas D and trimming came from the DNA. This table holds some 200,000 clones, less than 90% found once. This CDR3 is 11 amino acids long. V was cut by 5 bases and J by 5 bases, with 9 bases left in between. In germline, CDR1 is DFQATT, CDR2 SNEGSKA (reference sequence). V gene TRBV20-1 combines with J gene TRBJ2-5; D is unresolved. The sequence was obtained from a woman of 80 years or more with active or convalescent COVID-19. The sequenced material came from peripheral blood. DNA for the CDR3: TGCAGTGCTGGTAGCATTGAGACCCAGTACTTC. Residues: CSAGSIETQYF.